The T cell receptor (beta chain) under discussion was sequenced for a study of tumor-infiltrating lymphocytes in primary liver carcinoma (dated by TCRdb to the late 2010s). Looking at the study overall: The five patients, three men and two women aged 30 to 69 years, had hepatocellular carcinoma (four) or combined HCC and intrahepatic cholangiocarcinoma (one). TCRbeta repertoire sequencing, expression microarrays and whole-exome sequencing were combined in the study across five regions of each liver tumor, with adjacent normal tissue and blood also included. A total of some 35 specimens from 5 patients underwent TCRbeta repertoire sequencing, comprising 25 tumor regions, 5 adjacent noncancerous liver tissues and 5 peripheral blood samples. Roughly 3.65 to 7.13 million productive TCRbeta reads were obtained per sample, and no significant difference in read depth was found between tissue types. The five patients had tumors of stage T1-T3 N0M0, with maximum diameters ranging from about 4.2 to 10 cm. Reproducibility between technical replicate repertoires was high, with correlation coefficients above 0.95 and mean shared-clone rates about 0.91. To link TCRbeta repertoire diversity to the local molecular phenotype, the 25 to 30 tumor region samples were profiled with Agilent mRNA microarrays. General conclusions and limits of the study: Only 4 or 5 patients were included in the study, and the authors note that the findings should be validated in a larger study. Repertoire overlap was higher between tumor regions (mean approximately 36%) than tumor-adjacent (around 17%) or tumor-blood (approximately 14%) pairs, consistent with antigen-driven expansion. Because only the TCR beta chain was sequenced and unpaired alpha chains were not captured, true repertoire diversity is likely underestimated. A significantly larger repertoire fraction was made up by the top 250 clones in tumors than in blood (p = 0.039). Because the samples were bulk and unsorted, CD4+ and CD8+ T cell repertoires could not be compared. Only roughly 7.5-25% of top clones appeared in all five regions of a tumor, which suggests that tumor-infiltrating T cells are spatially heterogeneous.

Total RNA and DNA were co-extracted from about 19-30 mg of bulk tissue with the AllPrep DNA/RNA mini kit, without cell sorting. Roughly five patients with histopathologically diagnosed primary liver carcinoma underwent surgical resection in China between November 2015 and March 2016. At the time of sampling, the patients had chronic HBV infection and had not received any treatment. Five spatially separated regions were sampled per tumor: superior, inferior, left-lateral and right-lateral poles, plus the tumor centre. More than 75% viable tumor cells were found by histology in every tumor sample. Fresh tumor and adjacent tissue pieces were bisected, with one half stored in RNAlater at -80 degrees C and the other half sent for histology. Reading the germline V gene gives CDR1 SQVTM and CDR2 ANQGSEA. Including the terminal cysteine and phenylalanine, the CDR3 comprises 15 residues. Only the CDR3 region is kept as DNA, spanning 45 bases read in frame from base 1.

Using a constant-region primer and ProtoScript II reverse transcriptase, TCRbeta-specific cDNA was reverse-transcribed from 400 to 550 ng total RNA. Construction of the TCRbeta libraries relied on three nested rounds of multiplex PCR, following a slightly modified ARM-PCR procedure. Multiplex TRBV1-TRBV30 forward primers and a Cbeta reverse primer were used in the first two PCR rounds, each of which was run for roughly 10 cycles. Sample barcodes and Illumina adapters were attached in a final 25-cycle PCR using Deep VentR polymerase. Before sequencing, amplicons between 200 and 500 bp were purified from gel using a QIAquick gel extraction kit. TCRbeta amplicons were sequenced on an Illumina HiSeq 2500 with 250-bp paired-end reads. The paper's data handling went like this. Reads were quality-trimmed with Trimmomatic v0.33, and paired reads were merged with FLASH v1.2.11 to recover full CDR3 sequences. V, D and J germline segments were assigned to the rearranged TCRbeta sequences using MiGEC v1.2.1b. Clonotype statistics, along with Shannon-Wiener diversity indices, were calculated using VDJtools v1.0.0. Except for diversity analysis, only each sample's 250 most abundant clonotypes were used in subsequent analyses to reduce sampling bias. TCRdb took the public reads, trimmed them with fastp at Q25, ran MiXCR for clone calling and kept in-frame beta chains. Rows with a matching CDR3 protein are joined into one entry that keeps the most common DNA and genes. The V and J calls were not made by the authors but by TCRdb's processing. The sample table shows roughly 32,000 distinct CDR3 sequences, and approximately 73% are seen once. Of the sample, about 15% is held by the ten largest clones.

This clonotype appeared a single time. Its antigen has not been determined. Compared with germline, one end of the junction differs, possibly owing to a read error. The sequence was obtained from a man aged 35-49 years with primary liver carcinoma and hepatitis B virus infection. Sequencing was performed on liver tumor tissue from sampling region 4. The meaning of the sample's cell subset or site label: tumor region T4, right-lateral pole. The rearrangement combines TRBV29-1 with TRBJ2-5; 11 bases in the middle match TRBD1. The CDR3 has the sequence CTVEADRGRAETLYF. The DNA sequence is TGCACCGTTGAAGCGGACAGGGGGCGAGCAGAGACCCTATACTTC.